This entry features one T cell receptor beta chain sequence. Its antigen is not identified. The sample is drawn from a study of T cell responses to AZD1222 COVID-19 vaccine. Data came from immunoSEQ multiplex PCR; TCRdb stores just in-frame clones and leaves some out. The sample has 65,000 to 75,000 clones, roughly 84% seen once; the top ten hold around 20%. Study-level results: The sample set comprised mostly white British donors with more females, and clonal diversity was possibly underestimated. Seropositive status at baseline applied to only five to seven AZD1222 recipients.

The germline CDR1 and CDR2 sequences are KGHDR and SFDVKD. The V gene lost 4 bases and the J gene lost 8 bases, with 17 bases spanning the gap. CDR3 length equals 15 residues. The source of this sequence is an adult in good health. The chain is built from TRBV24-1 and TRBJ2-1, with D perhaps matching TRBD2 (6 bases). The sample consisted of peripheral blood, taken on day 0 of AZD1222 vaccination. Written as DNA, the CDR3 is TGTGCCACCAGTGACCGCGGGGTAGGAGGGGATGAGCAGTTCTTC. Residues: CATSDRGVGGDEQFF.